This TCR beta chain stems from a study of read filtering for tumor transcriptome and immune sequencing (dated by TCRdb to about 2020). About the investigation overall: Of the patients in the cohort, around 17 were male and over twelve were female, and their mean age was approximately 71 years, with a range of roughly 45 to 90. Using the same bone marrow samples, the study ran both targeted immune repertoire sequencing and bulk whole-transcriptome sequencing and then compared the TCR repertoires from each method. One of the main goals was to work out a read-filtering strategy for immune repertoire data, in particular whether clonotypes backed by only a single read should be removed. After DNase treatment, whole-transcriptome libraries were prepared with the TruSeq RNA Access Library Prep Kit. TCR-region mapped reads per sample ranged from about 3.5 to 10.27 million with IR-seq versus only roughly 75 to 1273 with RNA-seq. By revised international staging, eight or nine patients were R-ISS I, under 20 were R-ISS II and over 5 were R-ISS III.

Beyond this particular receptor, the publication reports: Compared with RNA-seq, IR-seq captured clonotypes at much higher depth and more reliably, and a smaller IR-seq throughput was enough to identify most shared clonotypes. The sorted CD138-negative fraction was composed of a mixed bone marrow immune population rather than of purified T cells. In IR-seq, approximately 80% of clonotypes but about 4% of total reads were represented by single-read clonotypes, whereas in RNA-seq, approximately 73% of clonotypes and 40% to 55% of reads were represented by single-read clonotypes. The correlation between IR-seq and RNA-seq shared clonotype proportions was increased by removal of single-read clonotypes.

Bone marrow was sampled from every patient at the time of active disease. Bone marrow mononuclear cells were isolated by Ficoll-Hypaque density gradient centrifugation. Myeloma plasma cells were removed and CD138-negative cells were obtained by negative selection following labeling with CD138 magnetic microbeads on a MACS separator. Flow cytometry with CD138 antibodies on an Attune NxT was used to check how pure the isolated cells were. TRIzol reagent was used to extract total RNA, which was then quantified with a NanoDrop spectrophotometer. For each patient, paired RNA-seq and IR-seq were run on the CD138-negative bone marrow sample from that patient. This clonotype was recorded at least ten times. Its antigen specificity is not known. Qualities for individual bases were not recorded, and no much larger clone is one base off. V has 1 base trimmed and J has 6 bases trimmed; junction bases matching no gene number 2. From a lookup of the germline V gene (reference sequence), CDR1 and CDR2 are SEHNR and FQNEAQ. There are 14 amino acids in the CDR3, from cysteine to phenylalanine inclusive. Only the CDR3 DNA is retained, 42 bases long and in frame from the first base.

TCR libraries were constructed from about 400 ng RNA using the Immunoverse kit, and molecular barcoded adaptors covering alpha/delta and beta/gamma chains were employed. TCR library preparation used the same RNA that was used for transcriptome sequencing. Sequencing of the TCR libraries was done on an Illumina HiSeq 4000 with 2 x 150 cycles. As for the original processing: With MiXCR, TCR reads were aligned to human V, D, J and C references and assembled into CDR3 clonotypes, with quality filtering and error correction included. Clonotype counts and gene usage diversity were analyzed with the tcR package in R. For inspection of raw mapping reads, RNA-seq reads were mapped by STAR aligner version 2.5.3a onto GRCh37 of the human genome. To test the effect of sequencing depth on detected clonotypes, IR-seq fastq files were randomly downsampled using Seqtk 1.3. TCRdb trimmed the raw reads at Q25, called clones with MiXCR and kept productive beta chains. Every entry covers one CDR3 protein and lists the most common genes and DNA from its rows. TCRdb's processing, not the authors', yielded these V and J calls. This sample gives some 40,000 distinct CDR3 sequences in total; about 14% of them show up just once. The top ten constitute roughly 18% of the sample.

The sequenced sample was a population of CD138-negative cells sorted from bone marrow. The meaning of the sample's cell subset or site label: bone marrow mononuclear cells depleted of CD138+ plasma/myeloma cells by negative magnetic selection. Here the chain combines TRBV7-9 and TRBJ1-1; TRBD1 lines up with 10 middle nucleotides. The TCR sequence derives from a donor at least 40 years old with multiple myeloma. The CDR3 region reads CASSLEGQGSEAFF. The bases are TGTGCCAGCAGCTTAGAGGGACAGGGGTCTGAAGCTTTCTTT.